The text below deals with one T cell receptor beta chain. There is no known antigen for this receptor. There are no base qualities to consult, and no much larger clone falls within one base. TCRbeta CDR3 regions were amplified from genomic DNA using the immunoSEQ Assay, a bias-controlled multiplex PCR. Turning to the authors' computational methods: The number of nucleated cells in each sample was estimated by amplification of reference gene primers within the assay. To quantify the absolute abundance of each unique TCRbeta CDR3 rearrangement, sequence reads were collapsed and filtered. Productive Simpson clonality was computed per sample as the square root of Simpson's diversity index over productive rearrangements. TCRdb took over this immuneACCESS table, retaining in-frame rearrangements with V and J assigned. Such tables are incomplete; in checked studies, under half of the missing clones stem from an unresolved V gene, and the remainder is unexplained. V and J calls and clone size are as listed in that table; D and trimming were resolved from the DNA. Present in this sample are 300,000 to 400,000 clones, about 90% of which were seen just once. Of the sample, 2% to 2.5% falls within the top ten clones.

One collaborating source in Seattle enrolled patients during active infection and followed them longitudinally through the course of disease. The collaborating institutions used their own protocols to collect whole blood in K2EDTA tubes. Collaborator samples were shipped for TCRbeta analysis as frozen whole blood, isolated PBMCs, or DNA extracted from either sample type. As encoded in the germline V gene (reference sequence), CDR1 is LNHDA while CDR2 is SQIVND. V sheds 3 bases and J sheds 6 bases, leaving 8 bases between their ends. The CDR3 covers 12 residues, taking in both the cysteine and the phenylalanine. Only the CDR3 portion is preserved as DNA: 36 bases, with reading frame beginning at the first base. This specimen comes from a study of blood T cell repertoires in COVID-19 (TCRdb year 2020). With respect to the entire study: Samples covering the acute and convalescent phases of COVID-19 were provided by collaborators in the United States, Italy and Spain. A freely available public database, intended as a resource for researchers studying the immune response to SARS-CoV-2, is where the repertoires were released. The dataset comprised deeply sampled blood TCRbeta repertoires from subjects exposed to, actively infected with, or recovered from COVID-19. A de-identified subject ID, COVID-19 status, age in years and sex were almost always included in the sample metadata. Where available, HLA class I and class II types were taken from metadata supplied by the sample provider and were not determined by assay-based typing. Samples came from the ongoing ImmuneRACE study (first 160 participants) plus 1,254 subjects from 6 global collaborators. The prospective study material was composed of cDNA or gDNA derived from T cells, B-cell-depleted T cells, or PBMCs.

Study-wide findings and limitations: How much clinical and demographic metadata was included differed by source and by participant, and the metadata was provided uncurated.

Input material: peripheral blood. The source of this sequence is a woman in her sixties or seventies with COVID-19, enrolled during active disease. The chain couples TRBV19 to TRBJ1-2, with no confidently assigned D gene. The sequence in DNA is TGTGCCAGTAGTATGCGGTCGCATGGCTACACCTTC. Its protein product is CASSMRSHGYTF.